A selection of T cell receptor beta chains follows, all from one sample in a study of cytomegalovirus exposure and HLA in healthy donors. The data were produced by immunoSEQ multiplex PCR, yet TCRdb's version contains in-frame clones alone and is incomplete. The profile covers 200,000 to 250,000 clones, with around nine tenths appearing a single time and 1% to 1.2% taken by the ten largest. The sample was PBMCs. The source is a woman aged 18-29 years in good health and CMV-seronegative. The CDR3 runs from the conserved cysteine through the conserved F or W. A D gene is named only where the DNA matches it firmly. Not every row has a clone size; where given, it reads once, few, many or a size class.

j_call,v_call,clone_size,d_call,cdr3_aa,cdr3_nt
TRBJ1-3,TRBV9,.,TRBD1,CASNPGTEGNTIYF,TGTGCCAGCAACCCCGGGACAGAAGGAAACACCATATATTTT
TRBJ2-7,TRBV10-3,.,TRBD1,CATRGQDYEQYF,TGTGCCACCCGGGGACAGGACTACGAGCAGTACTTC
TRBJ1-2,TRBV6-1,.,TRBD1,CASSRGTGRNYGYTF,TGTGCCAGCAGTCGGGGGACAGGGCGAAACTATGGCTACACCTTC
TRBJ1-1,TRBV28,.,.,CATAMRGATVNTEAFF,TGTGCCACCGCGATGCGCGGGGCGACAGTGAACACTGAAGCTTTCTTT
TRBJ1-1,TRBV19,.,.,CASSLNIMNTEAFF,TGTGCCAGTAGTCTTAACATCATGAACACTGAAGCTTTCTTT
TRBJ1-1,TRBV12-5,.,.,CASASNTEAFF,TGTGCTAGTGCGAGCAACACTGAAGCTTTCTTT
TRBJ2-7,TRBV19,.,.,CASSRASGVGSYEQYF,TGTGCCAGTAGCAGGGCCTCAGGTGTTGGTTCCTACGAGCAGTACTTC
TRBJ2-1,TRBV7-9,once,.,CASSLDASVREQFF,TGTGCCAGCAGCTTAGATGCTAGCGTCCGTGAGCAGTTCTTC
TRBJ1-1,TRBV25-1,.,TRBD1,CASRATGPNTEAFF,TGTGCCAGCAGAGCGACAGGGCCTAACACTGAAGCTTTCTTT
TRBJ2-7,TRBV18,.,.,CASSPGRATYEQYF,TGTGCCAGCTCACCAGGCAGGGCTACCTACGAGCAGTACTTC
TRBJ2-1,TRBV6-1,.,.,CASSVPGGRNEQFF,TGTGCCAGCAGTGTTCCCGGGGGGCGCAATGAGCAGTTCTTC
TRBJ1-2,TRBV2,.,.,CASSKGNRAEWVRGVSYGYTF,TGTGCCAGCTCTAAAGGGAACAGGGCCGAATGGGTTAGGGGAGTGAGCTATGGCTACACCTTC
TRBJ2-7,TRBV4-1,.,.,CASSQGSGKAYEQYF,TGCGCCAGCAGCCAAGGGTCGGGGAAAGCCTACGAGCAGTACTTC
TRBJ1-3,TRBV11-2,.,.,CASTLAGNTIYF,TGTGCCAGCACCTTAGCGGGAAACACCATATATTTT
TRBJ2-5,TRBV6-6,few,.,CASSYPGSQETQYF,TGTGCCAGCAGTTACCCCGGGAGCCAAGAGACCCAGTACTTC
TRBJ2-7,TRBV11-2,.,TRBD1,CASSLGDRGYF,TGTGCCAGCAGCTTAGGGGACAGGGGTTACTTC
TRBJ2-3,TRBV4-2,.,TRBD2,CASSHSGGTSGITDTQYF,TGTGCCAGCAGCCACTCAGGAGGGACTAGCGGGATTACAGATACGCAGTATTTT
TRBJ1-3,TRBV5-1,.,.,CASSLREALSGNTIYF,TGCGCCAGCAGCCTGCGGGAGGCTCTCTCTGGAAACACCATATATTTT
TRBJ1-2,TRBV6-1,.,.,CASSEFSSVLTTNYGYTF,TGTGCCAGCAGTGAATTCAGTAGCGTTCTAACTACAAACTATGGCTACACCTTC
TRBJ1-2,TRBV27,.,TRBD1,CASRVTGEYYGYTF,TGTGCCAGCAGGGTGACAGGGGAATACTATGGCTACACCTTC
TRBJ2-3,TRBV7-2,.,.,CASSLRRANTDTQYF,TGTGCCAGCAGCTTGCGGAGGGCTAACACAGATACGCAGTATTTT
TRBJ2-5,TRBV7-3,.,.,CASSSRRGETQYF,TGTGCCAGCAGCTCCCGGCGGGGAGAGACCCAGTACTTC
TRBJ2-1,TRBV6-5,.,.,CATLENNEQFF,TGTGCCACCCTCGAGAACAATGAGCAGTTCTTC
TRBJ2-2,TRBV7-8,.,TRBD2,CASSLEAGGFTGELFF,TGTGCCAGCAGCTTAGAGGCGGGAGGGTTTACCGGGGAGCTGTTTTTT
TRBJ1-3,TRBV9,once,TRBD1,CASSVAPTGATGNTIYF,TGTGCCAGCAGCGTAGCCCCGACAGGGGCCACTGGAAACACCATATATTTT
TRBJ2-6,TRBV29-1,.,TRBD1,CSVEGQAFSGANVLTF,TGCAGCGTTGAGGGACAGGCGTTCTCTGGGGCCAACGTCCTGACTTTC
TRBJ2-7,TRBV28,.,.,CAGSDRTSYEQYF,TGTGCCGGCAGCGACAGGACCTCCTACGAGCAGTACTTC
TRBJ2-1,TRBV7-8,.,TRBD2,CASSAARGIDNEQFF,TGTGCCAGCAGCGCAGCGCGGGGGATCGACAATGAGCAGTTCTTC
TRBJ2-2,TRBV30,.,TRBD2,CAWSARGRTGELFF,TGTGCCTGGAGTGCCCGCGGGAGGACCGGGGAGCTGTTTTTT
TRBJ1-2,TRBV30,.,.,CASRLGGRGGYTF,TGTGCCTCCAGGCTCGGGGGGCGTGGGGGCTACACCTTC
TRBJ1-2,TRBV6-1,.,.,CASSEGRSRVDYGYTF,TGTGCCAGCAGTGAAGGGCGCTCCAGGGTTGACTATGGCTACACCTTC
TRBJ2-3,TRBV25-1,.,TRBD2,CASSEPPLSGRAQGAQYF,TGTGCCAGCAGTGAACCTCCCCTAAGCGGGAGGGCCCAGGGTGCGCAGTATTTT
TRBJ1-2,TRBV5-4,few,TRBD1,CASSFGTASYGYTF,TGTGCCAGCAGCTTCGGGACAGCATCCTATGGCTACACCTTC
TRBJ2-1,TRBV27,.,TRBD2,CASSSSGRAWNEQFF,TGTGCCAGCAGTTCTAGCGGGAGGGCCTGGAATGAGCAGTTCTTC
TRBJ2-3,TRBV29-1,.,.,CSVEDPRGPSSSTDTQYF,TGCAGCGTTGAAGATCCTCGAGGCCCGTCATCTAGCACAGATACGCAGTATTTT
TRBJ2-1,TRBV29-1,.,TRBD1,CSVRRQGDYNEQFF,TGCAGCGTTCGCCGACAGGGGGATTACAATGAGCAGTTCTTC
TRBJ1-2,TRBV6-6,.,TRBD1,CASSATPGQGRGGYTF,TGTGCCAGCAGTGCCACTCCGGGACAGGGGCGGGGTGGCTACACCTTC
TRBJ1-2,TRBV5-5,.,.,CASSLTSGVGYGYTF,TGTGCCAGCAGCTTGACGAGCGGGGTCGGATATGGCTACACCTTC
TRBJ2-7,TRBV18,.,.,CASSPNSPYEQYF,TGTGCCAGCTCACCCAACAGCCCCTACGAGCAGTACTTC
TRBJ1-1,TRBV28,.,.,CASSLLRARLNTEAFF,TGTGCCAGCAGTCTACTCAGGGCTAGATTGAACACTGAAGCTTTCTTT
TRBJ2-7,TRBV5-1,few,TRBD2,CASSLMTSGDYEQYF,TGCGCCAGCAGCTTGATGACTAGCGGTGACTACGAGCAGTACTTC